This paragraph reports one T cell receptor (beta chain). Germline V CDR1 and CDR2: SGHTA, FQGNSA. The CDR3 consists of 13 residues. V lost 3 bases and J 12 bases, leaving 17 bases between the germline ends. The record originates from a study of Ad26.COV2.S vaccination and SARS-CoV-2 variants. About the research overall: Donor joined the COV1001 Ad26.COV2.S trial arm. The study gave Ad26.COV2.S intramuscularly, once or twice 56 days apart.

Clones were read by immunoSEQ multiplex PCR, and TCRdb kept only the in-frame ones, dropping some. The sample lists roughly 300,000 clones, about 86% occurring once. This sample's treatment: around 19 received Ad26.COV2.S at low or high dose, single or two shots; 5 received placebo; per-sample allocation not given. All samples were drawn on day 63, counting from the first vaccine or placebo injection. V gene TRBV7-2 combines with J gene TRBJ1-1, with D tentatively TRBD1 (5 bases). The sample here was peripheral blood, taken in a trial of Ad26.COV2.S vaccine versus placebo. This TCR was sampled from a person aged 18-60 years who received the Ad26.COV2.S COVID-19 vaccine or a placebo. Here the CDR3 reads CASSFLETGGSFF. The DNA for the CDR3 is TGTGCCAGCAGCTTCCTTGAGACGGGGGGTTCTTTCTTT.